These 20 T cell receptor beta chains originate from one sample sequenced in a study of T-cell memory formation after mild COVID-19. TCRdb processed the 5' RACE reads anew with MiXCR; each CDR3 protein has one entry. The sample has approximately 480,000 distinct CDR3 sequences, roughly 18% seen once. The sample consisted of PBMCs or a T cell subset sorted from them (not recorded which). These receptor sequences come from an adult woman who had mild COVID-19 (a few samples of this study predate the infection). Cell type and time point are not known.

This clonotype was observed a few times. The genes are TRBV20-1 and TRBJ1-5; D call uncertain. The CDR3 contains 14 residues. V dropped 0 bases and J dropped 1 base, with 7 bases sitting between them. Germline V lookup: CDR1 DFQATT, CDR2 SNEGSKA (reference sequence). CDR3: CSARDKGSNQPQHF. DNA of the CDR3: TGCAGTGCTAGAGATAAGGGCAGCAATCAGCCCCAGCATTTT.

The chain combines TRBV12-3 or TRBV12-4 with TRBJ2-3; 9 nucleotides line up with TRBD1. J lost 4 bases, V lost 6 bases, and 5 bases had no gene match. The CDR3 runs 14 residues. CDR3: CASRRQGGPDTQYF. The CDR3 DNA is TGTGCCAGCAGGCGACAGGGGGGCCCAGATACGCAGTATTTT.

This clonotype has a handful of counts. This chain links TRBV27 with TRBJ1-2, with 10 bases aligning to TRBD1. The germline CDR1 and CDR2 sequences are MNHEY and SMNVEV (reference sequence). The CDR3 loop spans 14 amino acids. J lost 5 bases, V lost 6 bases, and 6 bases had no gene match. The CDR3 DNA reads TGTGCCAGCAGGCCGGGACAGGGGAGGTATGGCTACACCTTC. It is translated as CASRPGQGRYGYTF.

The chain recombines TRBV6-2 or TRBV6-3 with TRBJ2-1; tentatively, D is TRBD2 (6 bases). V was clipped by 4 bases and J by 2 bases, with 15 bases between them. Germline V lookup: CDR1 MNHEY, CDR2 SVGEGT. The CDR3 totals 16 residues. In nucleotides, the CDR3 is TGTGCCAGCAGTTTTCAGGGACTGAAGACCTACAATGAGCAGTTCTTC. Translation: CASSFQGLKTYNEQFF.

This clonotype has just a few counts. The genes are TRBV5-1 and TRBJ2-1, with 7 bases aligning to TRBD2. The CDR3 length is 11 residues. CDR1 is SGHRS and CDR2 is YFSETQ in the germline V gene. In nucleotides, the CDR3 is TGCGCATCTAGCGGTGACTATGAGCAGTTCTTC. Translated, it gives CASSGDYEQFF.

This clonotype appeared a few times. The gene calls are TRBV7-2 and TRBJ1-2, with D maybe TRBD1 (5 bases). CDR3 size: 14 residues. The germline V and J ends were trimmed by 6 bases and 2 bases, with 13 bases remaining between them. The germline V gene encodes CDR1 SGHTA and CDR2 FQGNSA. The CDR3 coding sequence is TGTGCCAGCAGACTGACAGAATCAAACTATGGCTACACCTTC. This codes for CASRLTESNYGYTF.

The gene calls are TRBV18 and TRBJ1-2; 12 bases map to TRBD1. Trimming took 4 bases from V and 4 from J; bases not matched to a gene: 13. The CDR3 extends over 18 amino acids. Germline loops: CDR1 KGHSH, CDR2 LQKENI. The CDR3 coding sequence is TGTGCCAGCTCACACAGACCGGGACAGGGGGCGATGAGCTATGGCTACACCTTC. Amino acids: CASSHRPGQGAMSYGYTF. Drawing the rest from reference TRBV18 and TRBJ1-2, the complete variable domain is NAGVMQNPRHLVRRRGQEARLRCSPMKGHSHVYWYRQLPEEGLKFMVYLQKENIIDESGMPKERFSAEFPKEGPSILRIQQVVRGDSAAYFCASSHRPGQGAMSYGYTFGSGTRLTVV.

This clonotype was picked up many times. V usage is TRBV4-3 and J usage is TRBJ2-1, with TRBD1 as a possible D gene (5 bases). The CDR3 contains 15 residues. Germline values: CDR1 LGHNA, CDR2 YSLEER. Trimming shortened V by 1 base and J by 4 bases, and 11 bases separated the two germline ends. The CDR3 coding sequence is TGCGCCAGCAGCCAAGCGGCAGGGCCATACAATGAGCAGTTCTTC. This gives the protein CASSQAAGPYNEQFF.

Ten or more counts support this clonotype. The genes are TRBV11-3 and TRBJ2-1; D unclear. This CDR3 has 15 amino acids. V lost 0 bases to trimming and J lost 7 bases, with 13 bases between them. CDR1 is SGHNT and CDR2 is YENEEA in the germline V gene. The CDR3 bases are TGTGCCAGCAGCTTAGATCCAACCCCAGAGAATGAGCAGTTCTTC. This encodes CASSLDPTPENEQFF.

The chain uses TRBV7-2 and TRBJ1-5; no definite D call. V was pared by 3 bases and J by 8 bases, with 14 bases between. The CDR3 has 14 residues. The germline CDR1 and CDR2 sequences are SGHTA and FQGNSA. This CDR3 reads CASSFRAEAKPQHF. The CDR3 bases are TGTGCCAGCAGCTTCCGCGCAGAGGCCAAGCCCCAGCATTTT.

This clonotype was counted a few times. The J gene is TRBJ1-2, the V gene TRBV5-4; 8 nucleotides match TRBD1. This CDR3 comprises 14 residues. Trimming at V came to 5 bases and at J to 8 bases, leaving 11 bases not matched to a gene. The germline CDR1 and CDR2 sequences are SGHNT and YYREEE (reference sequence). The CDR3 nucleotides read TGTGCCAGCAGTTCCGCAGGGGGCGCAGAGGGCTACACCTTC. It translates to CASSSAGGAEGYTF.

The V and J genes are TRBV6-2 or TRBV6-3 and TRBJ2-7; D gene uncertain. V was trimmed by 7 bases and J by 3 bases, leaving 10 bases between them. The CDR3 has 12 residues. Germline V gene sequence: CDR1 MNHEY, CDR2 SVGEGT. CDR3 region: CASTTTIYEQYF. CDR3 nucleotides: TGTGCCAGCACCACGACAATCTACGAGCAGTACTTC.

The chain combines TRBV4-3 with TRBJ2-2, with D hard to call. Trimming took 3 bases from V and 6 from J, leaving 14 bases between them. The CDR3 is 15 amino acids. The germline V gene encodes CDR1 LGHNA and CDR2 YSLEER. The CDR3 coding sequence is TGCGCCAGCAGCCAGGATTCGATGTTCTCCGGGGAGCTGTTTTTT. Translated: CASSQDSMFSGELFF.

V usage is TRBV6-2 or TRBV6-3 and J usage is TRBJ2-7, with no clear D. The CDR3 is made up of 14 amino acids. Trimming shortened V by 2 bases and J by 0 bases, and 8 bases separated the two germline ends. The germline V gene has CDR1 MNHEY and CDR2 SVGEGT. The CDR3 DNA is TGTGCCAGCAGTTACCAGCCAAGCTCCTACGAGCAGTACTTC. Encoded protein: CASSYQPSSYEQYF.

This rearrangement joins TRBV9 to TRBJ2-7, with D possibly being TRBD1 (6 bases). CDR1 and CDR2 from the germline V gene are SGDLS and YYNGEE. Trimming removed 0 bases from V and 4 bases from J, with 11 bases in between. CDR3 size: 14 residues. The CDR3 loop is CASSVVPGVYEQYF. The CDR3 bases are TGTGCCAGCAGCGTAGTCCCAGGGGTTTACGAGCAGTACTTC.

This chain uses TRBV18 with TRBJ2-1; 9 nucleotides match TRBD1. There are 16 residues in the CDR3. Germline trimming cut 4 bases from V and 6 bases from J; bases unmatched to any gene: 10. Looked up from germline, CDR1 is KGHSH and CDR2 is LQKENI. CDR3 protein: CASSLITGGAGNEQFF. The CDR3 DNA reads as TGTGCCAGCTCACTAATAACAGGGGGCGCGGGCAATGAGCAGTTCTTC.

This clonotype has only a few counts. The CDR3, as DNA: TGTGCCAGCAGCTTAGCTCCGGGACAGGAGAACACTGAAGCTTTCTTT. Amino acid sequence: CASSLAPGQENTEAFF. This chain uses TRBV7-6 with TRBJ1-1; 8 bases are a match to TRBD1. V lost 0 bases, J lost 1 base, and 4 bases stayed unmatched. Germline V gene lookup returns CDR1 SGHVS and CDR2 FNYEAQ. This CDR3 region has 16 residues.

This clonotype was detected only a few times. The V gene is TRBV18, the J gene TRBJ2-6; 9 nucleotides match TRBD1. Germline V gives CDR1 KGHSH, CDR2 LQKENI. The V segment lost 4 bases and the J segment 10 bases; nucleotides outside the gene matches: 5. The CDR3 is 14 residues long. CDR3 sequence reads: CASSRQGDGNVLTF. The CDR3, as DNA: TGTGCCAGCTCACGACAGGGGGACGGTAACGTCCTGACTTTC.

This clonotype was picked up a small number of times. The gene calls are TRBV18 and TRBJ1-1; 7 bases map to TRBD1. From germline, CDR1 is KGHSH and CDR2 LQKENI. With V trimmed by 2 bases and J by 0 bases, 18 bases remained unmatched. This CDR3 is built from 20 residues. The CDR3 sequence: CASSPGEVNRGVSMNTEAFF. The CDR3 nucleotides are TGTGCCAGCTCACCAGGCGAGGTCAACAGGGGAGTGAGCATGAACACTGAAGCTTTCTTT. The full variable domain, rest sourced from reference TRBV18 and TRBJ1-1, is NAGVMQNPRHLVRRRGQEARLRCSPMKGHSHVYWYRQLPEEGLKFMVYLQKENIIDESGMPKERFSAEFPKEGPSILRIQQVVRGDSAAYFCASSPGEVNRGVSMNTEAFFGQGTRLTVV.

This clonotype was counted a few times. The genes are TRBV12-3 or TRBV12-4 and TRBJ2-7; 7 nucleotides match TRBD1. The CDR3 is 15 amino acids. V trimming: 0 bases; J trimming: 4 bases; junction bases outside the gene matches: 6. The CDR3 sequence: CASSLAGTAGYEQYF. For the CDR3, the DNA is TGTGCCAGCAGTTTAGCAGGGACAGCCGGGTACGAGCAGTACTTC.